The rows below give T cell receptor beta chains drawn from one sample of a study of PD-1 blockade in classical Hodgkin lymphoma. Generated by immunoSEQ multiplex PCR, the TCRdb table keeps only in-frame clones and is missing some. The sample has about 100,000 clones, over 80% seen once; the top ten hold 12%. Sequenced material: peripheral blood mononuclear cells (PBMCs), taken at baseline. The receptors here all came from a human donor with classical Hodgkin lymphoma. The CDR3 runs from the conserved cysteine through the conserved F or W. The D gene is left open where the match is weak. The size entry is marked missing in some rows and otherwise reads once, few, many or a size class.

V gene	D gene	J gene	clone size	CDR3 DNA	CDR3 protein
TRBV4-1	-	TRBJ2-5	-	TGCGCCAGCAGCCCAAGGGGCCTACAAGAGACCCAGTACTTC	CASSPRGLQETQYF
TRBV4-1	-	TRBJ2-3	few	TGCGCCAGCAGCCAAGACGGGGGCGGGTCTAGCACAGATACGCAGTATTTT	CASSQDGGGSSTDTQYF
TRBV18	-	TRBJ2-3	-	TGTGCCAGCTCACTGGACGGATTTACGCAGTATTTT	CASSLDGFTQYF
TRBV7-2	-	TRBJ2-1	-	TGTGCCAGCAGCTTAGATCAGGGAGGCTACAATGAGCAGTTCTTC	CASSLDQGGYNEQFF
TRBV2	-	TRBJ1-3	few	TGTGCCAGCGGTCCCCTGGGAAACACCATATATTTT	CASGPLGNTIYF
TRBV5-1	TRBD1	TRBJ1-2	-	TGCGCCAGCAGCTCCCCCCGTGGGACAGGAACTGGGGAGGGCTACACCTTC	CASSSPRGTGTGEGYTF
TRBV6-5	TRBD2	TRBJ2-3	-	TGTGCCAGCAGCGGTTGGACTAGCCCGTCAGATACGCAGTATTTT	CASSGWTSPSDTQYF
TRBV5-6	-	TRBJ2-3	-	TGTGCCAGCAGCTTTAGGACTGGCACAGATACGCAGTATTTT	CASSFRTGTDTQYF
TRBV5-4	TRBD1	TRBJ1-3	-	TGTGCCAGCAGCTTCGTTGGGGACAGCGGAAACACCATATATTTT	CASSFVGDSGNTIYF
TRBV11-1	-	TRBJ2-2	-	TGTGCCAGCAGCTTAGGACGGACCACCGGGGAGCTGTTTTTT	CASSLGRTTGELFF
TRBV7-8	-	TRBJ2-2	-	TGTGCCAGCAGCTCCGGGACCGACACCGGGGAGCTGTTTTTT	CASSSGTDTGELFF
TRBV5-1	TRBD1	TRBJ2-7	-	TGCGCCAGCAGTTTGACAGGGGCGAACTACGAGCAGTACTTC	CASSLTGANYEQYF
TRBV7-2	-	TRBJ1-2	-	TGTGCCAGCAGCTTAGGGGTAGGGGAGGGCTACACCTTC	CASSLGVGEGYTF
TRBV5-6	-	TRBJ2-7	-	TGTGCCAGCAGCTTGAGTCGGCCCTACGAGCAGTACTTC	CASSLSRPYEQYF
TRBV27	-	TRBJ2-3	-	TGTGCCAGCAGTTACAGCACAGATACGCAGTATTTT	CASSYSTDTQYF
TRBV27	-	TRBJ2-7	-	TGTGCCAGCAGGACTGGGGGCTACGAGCAGTACTTC	CASRTGGYEQYF
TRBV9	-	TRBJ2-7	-	TGTGCCAGCAGCGTAGGACAGCCCCTAAACGACGAGCAGTACTTC	CASSVGQPLNDEQYF
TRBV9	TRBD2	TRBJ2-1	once	TGTGCCAGCAGCGTAACCAGCGGGATCGGAGAGCAGTTCTTC	CASSVTSGIGEQFF
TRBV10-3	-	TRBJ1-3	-	TGTGCCATCAGGGTGGACTCTGGAAACACCATATATTTT	CAIRVDSGNTIYF
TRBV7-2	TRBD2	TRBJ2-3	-	TGTGCCAGCAGCTTCTCATCGGGACTAGTTCGAGATACGCAGTATTTT	CASSFSSGLVRDTQYF
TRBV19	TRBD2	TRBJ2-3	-	TGTGCCAGTAATGAGCGGGAGGTGTTTACAGATACGCAGTATTTT	CASNEREVFTDTQYF
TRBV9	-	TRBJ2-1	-	TGTGCCAGCAGCGCCTCTAGCGCTACGTACAATGAGCAGTTCTTC	CASSASSATYNEQFF
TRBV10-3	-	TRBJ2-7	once	TGTGCCATCAGTGAGGGGCAGGGGAGTCCCTACGAGCAGTACTTC	CAISEGQGSPYEQYF
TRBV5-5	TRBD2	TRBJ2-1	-	TGTGCCAGCAGCTTGAGGGCGGGAGGGCCGACGAATGAGCAGTTCTTC	CASSLRAGGPTNEQFF
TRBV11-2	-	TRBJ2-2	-	TGTGCCAGCAGTTCAGATACTGCCGGGGAGCTGTTTTTT	CASSSDTAGELFF
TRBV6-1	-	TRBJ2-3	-	TGTGCCAGCAGGTTTCTCGACCAACCAACAGATACGCAGTATTTT	CASRFLDQPTDTQYF
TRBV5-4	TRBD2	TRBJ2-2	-	TGTGCCAGCAGCTCTGGGGCTAGCGGGACCCCCACCGGGGAGCTGTTTTTT	CASSSGASGTPTGELFF
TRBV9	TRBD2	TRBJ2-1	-	TGTGCCAGTGGGATAGCGGGAGGACAGGACAATGAGCAGTTCTTC	CASGIAGGQDNEQFF
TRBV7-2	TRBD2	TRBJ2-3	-	TGTGCCAGCAGCTTAGCGGGAGGGCCTTCTAGCACAGATACGCAGTATTTT	CASSLAGGPSSTDTQYF
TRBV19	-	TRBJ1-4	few	TGTGCCAGTACTAAACAGGACCCCGCGACTAATGAAAAACTGTTTTTT	CASTKQDPATNEKLFF